This TCR beta chain appears in the sequencing data of a study of blood T cell repertoires in COVID-19. On the study more broadly: Sites across the United States, Italy and Spain contributed samples from acute and convalescent COVID-19.

CDR1 and CDR2 (germline): KGHSH, LQKENI. This CDR3 contains 16 residues. V dropped 3 bases and J dropped 2; count of bases not matched to a gene: 7. In the original processing: From reference gene primer amplification, estimates of nucleated cell counts were derived. Clones were read by immunoSEQ multiplex PCR, and TCRdb kept only the in-frame ones, dropping some. Clonal size and the V and J genes are those of that table, whereas D and trimming came from the DNA. Of about 150,000 clones in the sample, 85% to 90% were seen once. Seattle's cohort entered during active infection and was followed longitudinally.

This receptor was taken from a man aged 18 to 35 with COVID-19, enrolled during active disease. Sequences were obtained from peripheral blood. V is TRBV18 and J is TRBJ2-7; TRBD2 agrees at 10 bases. CDR3 DNA: TGTGCCAGCTCACCCACCAGGACTAGCGGAGCCTACGAGCAGTACTTC. Amino acids: CASSPTRTSGAYEQYF.